These T cell receptor beta chains were read from a single sample in a study of blood T cell repertoires in COVID-19. TCRdb's copy holds only in-frame clones and misses some; the assay was immunoSEQ multiplex PCR. The repertoire has 150,000 to 200,000 clones, roughly 87% of them found once; the top ten carry approximately 11%. Sample: PBMCs or T cells enriched from blood (not recorded which). These receptors all stem from a man between 45 and 60 years old who had recovered from COVID-19. The CDR3 runs from the conserved cysteine through the conserved F or W. The D gene is left open where the match is weak. Size is omitted from some rows. Given values are once, few, many or a class for expanded clones.

cdr3_aa: CASSFPGQGSNEQFF
cdr3_nt: TGTGCCAGTAGCTTCCCGGGACAGGGAAGCAATGAGCAGTTCTTC
clone_size: few
v_call: TRBV19
d_call: TRBD1
j_call: TRBJ2-1

cdr3_aa: CASSPGQVTDTQYF
cdr3_nt: TGCGCCAGCAGCCCCGGACAGGTCACAGATACGCAGTATTTT
clone_size: -
v_call: TRBV5-1
d_call: TRBD1
j_call: TRBJ2-3

cdr3_aa: CASSLDLAGYWGETQYF
cdr3_nt: TGTGCCAGCAGCTTAGATCTGGCAGGGTACTGGGGAGAGACCCAGTACTTC
clone_size: -
v_call: TRBV11-2
d_call: -
j_call: TRBJ2-5

cdr3_aa: CASSLSLRNEQFF
cdr3_nt: TGTGCCAGCAGCTTAAGTCTGCGCAATGAGCAGTTCTTC
clone_size: few
v_call: TRBV11-3
d_call: -
j_call: TRBJ2-1

cdr3_aa: CASSPGSGGNTGELFF
cdr3_nt: TGTGCCAGCTCACCAGGAAGCGGGGGCAACACCGGGGAGCTGTTTTTT
clone_size: few
v_call: TRBV18
d_call: TRBD2
j_call: TRBJ2-2

cdr3_aa: CASSQRQGLSNEQYF
cdr3_nt: TGTGCCAGCAGCCAAAGACAGGGGCTTTCTAACGAGCAGTACTTC
clone_size: -
v_call: TRBV7-6
d_call: TRBD1
j_call: TRBJ2-7

cdr3_aa: CASSLIAGDRRDQPQHF
cdr3_nt: TGTGCCAGCAGCTTAATCGCAGGGGACAGGAGAGATCAGCCCCAGCATTTT
clone_size: -
v_call: TRBV7-9
d_call: TRBD1
j_call: TRBJ1-5

cdr3_aa: CASSLVTLGVYNEQFF
cdr3_nt: TGTGCCAGCAGCTTAGTCACCTTAGGGGTTTACAATGAGCAGTTCTTC
clone_size: -
v_call: TRBV11-3
d_call: -
j_call: TRBJ2-1

cdr3_aa: CASSSPSRTGELFF
cdr3_nt: TGTGCCAGCAGTTCGCCTTCCAGAACCGGGGAGCTGTTTTTT
clone_size: -
v_call: TRBV27
d_call: -
j_call: TRBJ2-2

cdr3_aa: CASSLMGTAAYEQYF
cdr3_nt: TGTGCCAGCAGCTTAATGGGGACAGCAGCCTACGAGCAGTACTTC
clone_size: -
v_call: TRBV9
d_call: TRBD1
j_call: TRBJ2-7